Detailed here is one TCR beta chain. This clone was detected a few times. Its antigen is unknown. No per-base quality is available; no much larger clone lies one base away. The germline V gene specifies MNHEY as CDR1 and SVGAGI as CDR2. V and J lose 0 bases and 2 bases, and a span of 8 bases separates them. From the cysteine up to the phenylalanine, the CDR3 has a length of 15 residues. Only CDR3 DNA is held: 45 bases, read in frame from base 1. The entire isolated RNA was reverse transcribed using the High Capacity cDNA Reverse Transcription Kit, and thus expressed TCRB transcripts were sequenced. Naive, central memory and regulatory T cell samples underwent deep immunoSEQ sequencing, averaging about 3.57 million total reads per sample. Sorted cells were lysed in RLT buffer, and RNA was extracted using DNase-treated RNeasy Micro or Mini kits according to cell number. To prevent cross-contamination, every cell subset was processed on its own, while patient and healthy donor samples were processed together. Using the immunoSEQ multiplex PCR, TCRB sequences were amplified from cDNA into 87-bp fragments spanning the CDR3 region. The amplicons were sequenced using the Illumina HiSeq platform. On the authors' methods: PCR bias was computationally corrected using synthetic template baselines, reads within Hamming distance 2 were collapsed, and singletons that could not be merged were discarded. Reads were aligned to IMGT to assign V, D and J genes, CDR3 length, and insertions or deletions at six rearrangement sites. Within each subset, clonotype counts were normalized to sorted cell number, and only after that were true diversity and Gini coefficients computed with the tcR R package. Repertoire sharing was quantified using the overlap coefficient calculated on TCRB nucleotide sequences. The immuneACCESS repertoire file appears here via TCRdb, limited to in-frame rearrangements. These files lack a portion of the clones; in checked studies, under half of the deficit traces to unresolved V genes, and the cause of the others is not known. Clonal size and the V and J genes are those of that table, whereas D and trimming came from the DNA. In all, the sample holds about 140,000 clones, and about 9.1% of those were seen once. Together, the top ten hold around 0.65% of the sample.

The sample comes from a study of beta chain features in type 1 diabetes (dated by TCRdb to 2016 to 2019). A note on the overall study: Mean age, gender distribution, total cell number and subset yield did not differ between patients and healthy donors. Across all samples, around 100 million sorted cells were examined, and cell number per subset correlated strongly with RNA yield. In the study, recently diagnosed type 1 diabetes patients and matched healthy donors were compared on the TCRB repertoires of their sorted circulating CD4+ T cell subsets. Naive and central memory subsets were obtained from all 30 or so donors, but regulatory and stem cell-like memory subsets were isolated from only 8 patients and about 8 healthy donors.

Overall study outcomes, separate from this receptor: Because cDNA was sequenced instead of genomic DNA, highly expressing activated cells could be over-represented, though the groups showed no difference in activation or CD3 levels. PCR may preferentially amplify shorter templates, but because patient and control samples were amplified and corrected together, any resulting skew would affect both groups equally. Only small numbers of individuals were included in the HLA sub-analyses, which left unresolved whether HLA type had any influence on TCRB rearrangement. Fewer insertions and more nucleotide deletions at VDJ recombination sites were observed in patients with type 1 diabetes, implying thymic rearrangement abnormalities. Naive, central memory and regulatory TCRB repertoires appeared to be more alike among patients than among healthy donors. Type 1 diabetes patients showed a moderate but significant shortening of TCRB CDR3 length in all four CD4+ subsets.

From each donor, a single peripheral blood sample of approximately 0.11 L on average was drawn into heparinised tubes. A BD FACSAria II and a panel including CD45RO, CCR7, CD25, CD127, CD95 and CD27 were used to sort naive, central memory, regulatory and stem cell-like memory CD4+ T cells. All sorted populations exceeded 95% purity. PBMCs were isolated right away by Lymphoprep density gradient centrifugation and were stained directly, without culture. So that batch effects would be minimized, each experiment stained and sorted samples in pairs, pairing one healthy donor with one patient. The rearranged chain carries TRBV6-5 and TRBJ1-5; matching of 5 bases hints at TRBD1 as the D gene. The sequencing input was central memory CD4+ T cells from blood. This clonotype was obtained from a woman between 35 and 50 years old in good health. The CDR3 here reads CASSYSSGGNQPQHF. Here is the DNA: TGTGCCAGCAGTTACTCATCGGGGGGCAATCAGCCCCAGCATTTT.